This TCR beta chain was captured by sequencing in a study of blood T cells in healthy people across ages. A second PCR, run for about 6 to 11 cycles, used a sample-barcoded 5' primer plus a J-beta primer mix. A template-switch adaptor with 12 random nucleotides tagged each cDNA molecule. TCRdb re-derived calls from the 5' RACE reads in MiXCR, one entry per CDR3 protein. The sample gives approximately 900,000 distinct CDR3 sequences, about 48% of which show up once; 13% is in the top ten. Donors gave roughly 10 milliliters of peripheral blood apiece. V was trimmed by 3 bases and J by 1 base, leaving 11 bases between them. CDR1 and CDR2 from the germline V gene are SGDLS and YYNGEE. The CDR3 is 14 residues long.

Material for sequencing was blood. This receptor was identified in a man aged 30 to 39 in good health. The V and J genes are TRBV9 and TRBJ2-7, with D possibly TRBD1 on 5 matching bases. CDR3 sequence (DNA): TGTGCCAGCAGCGAGGGGCAGCTTTCCTACGAGCAGTACTTC. Translating it yields CASSEGQLSYEQYF.